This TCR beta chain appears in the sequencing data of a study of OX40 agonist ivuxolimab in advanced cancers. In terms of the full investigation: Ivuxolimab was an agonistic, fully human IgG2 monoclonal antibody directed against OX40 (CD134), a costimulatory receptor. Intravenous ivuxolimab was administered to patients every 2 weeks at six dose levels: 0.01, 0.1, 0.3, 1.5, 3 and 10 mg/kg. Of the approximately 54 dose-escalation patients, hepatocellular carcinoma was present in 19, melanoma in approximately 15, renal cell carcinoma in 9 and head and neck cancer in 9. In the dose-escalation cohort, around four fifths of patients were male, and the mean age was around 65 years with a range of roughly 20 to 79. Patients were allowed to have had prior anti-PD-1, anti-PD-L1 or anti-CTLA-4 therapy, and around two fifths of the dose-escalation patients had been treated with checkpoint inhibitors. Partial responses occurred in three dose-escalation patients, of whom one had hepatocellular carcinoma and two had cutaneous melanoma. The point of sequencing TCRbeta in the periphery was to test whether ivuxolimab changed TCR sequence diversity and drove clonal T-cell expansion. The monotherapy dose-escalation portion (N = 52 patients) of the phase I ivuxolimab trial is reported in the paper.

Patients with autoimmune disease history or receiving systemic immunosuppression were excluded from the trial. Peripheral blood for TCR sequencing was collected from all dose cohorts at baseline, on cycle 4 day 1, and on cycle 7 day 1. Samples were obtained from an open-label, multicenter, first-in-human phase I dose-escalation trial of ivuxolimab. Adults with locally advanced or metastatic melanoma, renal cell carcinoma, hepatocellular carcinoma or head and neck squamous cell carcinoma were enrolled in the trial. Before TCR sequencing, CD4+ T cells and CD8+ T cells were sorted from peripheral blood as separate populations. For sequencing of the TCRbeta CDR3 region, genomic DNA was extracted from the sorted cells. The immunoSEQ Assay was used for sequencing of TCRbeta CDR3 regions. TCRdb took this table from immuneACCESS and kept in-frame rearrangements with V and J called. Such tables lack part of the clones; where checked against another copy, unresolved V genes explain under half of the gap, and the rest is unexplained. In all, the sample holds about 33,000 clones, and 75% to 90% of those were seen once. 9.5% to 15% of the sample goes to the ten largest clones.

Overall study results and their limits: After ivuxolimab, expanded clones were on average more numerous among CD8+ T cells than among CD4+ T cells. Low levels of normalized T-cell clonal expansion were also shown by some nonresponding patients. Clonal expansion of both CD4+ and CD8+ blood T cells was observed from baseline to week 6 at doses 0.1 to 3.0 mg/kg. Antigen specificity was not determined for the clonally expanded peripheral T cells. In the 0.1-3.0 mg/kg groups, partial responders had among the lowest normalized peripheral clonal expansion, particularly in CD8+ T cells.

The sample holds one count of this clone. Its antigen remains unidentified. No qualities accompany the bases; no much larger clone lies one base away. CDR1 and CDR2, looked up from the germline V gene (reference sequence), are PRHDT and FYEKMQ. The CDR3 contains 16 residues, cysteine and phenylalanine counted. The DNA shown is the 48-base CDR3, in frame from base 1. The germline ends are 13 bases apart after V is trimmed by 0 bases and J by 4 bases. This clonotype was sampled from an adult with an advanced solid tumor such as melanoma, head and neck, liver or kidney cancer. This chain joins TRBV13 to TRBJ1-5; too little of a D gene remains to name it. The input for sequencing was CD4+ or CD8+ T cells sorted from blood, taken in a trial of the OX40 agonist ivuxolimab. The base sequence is TGTGCCAGCAGCTTAGGGGCCCGAGGGCGGAATCAGCCCCAGCATTTT. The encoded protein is CASSLGARGRNQPQHF.